This T cell receptor (beta chain) was observed in a study of blood T cell repertoires in COVID-19. Libraries were prepared by immunoSEQ multiplex PCR; TCRdb keeps only in-frame clonotypes and omits some of them. The sample holds fewer than 85,000 clones, 65% to 85% seen once. The source of this sequence is a human donor in a cohort sampled during active COVID-19. The sequenced sample consisted of peripheral blood.

The CDR3 DNA reads TGTGCCAGCAGCCCCCGGCGGCCTAATGAAAAACTGTTTTTT. It codes for CASSPRRPNEKLFF. The rearrangement uses TRBV7-2 and TRBJ1-4; D gene uncertain. The length of the CDR3 is 14 residues. The V and J ends lost 5 bases and 3 bases respectively, with 10 bases between them. Germline CDR1 and CDR2: SGHTA and FQGNSA.